The next 24 T cell receptor beta chains were all read from a single sample in a study of response to subunit inactivated influenza vaccine. TCRdb reprocessed the RT-PCR reads with MiXCR, giving one entry per CDR3 protein. The table lists hundreds of thousands of distinct CDR3 sequences, 7.5% to 8.5% of them singletons. This material consisted of PBMCs from blood, taken less than 30 months after vaccination. These receptor sequences come from a man in his fifties or sixties who received an inactivated influenza vaccine.

This clonotype was observed a few times. The V call is TRBV27, the J call TRBJ2-5; 8 bases are a match to TRBD1. There are 14 residues in the CDR3. Germline CDR1 MNHEY, CDR2 SMNVEV (reference sequence). The V segment lost 5 bases and the J segment 4 bases; nucleotides outside the gene matches: 6. The chain's CDR3 is CASSHQGARETQYF. CDR3 in DNA: TGTGCCAGCAGTCATCAGGGGGCTAGAGAGACCCAGTACTTC.

This clonotype has only a few counts. The J gene is TRBJ1-2, the V gene TRBV6-1; the D gene is possibly TRBD1 (6 bases). This CDR3 is built from 10 residues. Germline V gene data show CDR1 as MNHNS and CDR2 as SASEGT. The CDR3, as DNA: TGTTACGGTGGAGGGGGTGGCTACACCTTC. Translated, it gives CYGGGGGYTF.

V usage is TRBV7-9 and J usage is TRBJ2-2, with 10 nucleotides matching TRBD1. CDR3 length equals 15 residues. CDR1 SEHNR and CDR2 FQNEAQ come from the germline V gene (reference sequence). Germline trimming cut 8 bases from V and 4 bases from J; bases unmatched to any gene: 7. CDR3 region: CASAKDRGITGELFF. Written as DNA, the CDR3 is TGTGCCAGCGCCAAGGACAGGGGGATCACCGGGGAGCTGTTTTTT.

With regard to this clonotype: A read error may be the cause here, since a much bigger clone is one base away. The chain employs TRBV27 and TRBJ2-5, with 11 positions matching TRBD2. Germline V lookup: CDR1 MNHEY, CDR2 SMNVEV (reference sequence). There are 14 residues in the CDR3. The CDR3: CARSPLAGGETQYF. DNA of the CDR3: TGTGCCCGCAGTCCCCTAGCGGGAGGAGAGACCCAGTACTTC.

This clonotype has a count of ten or more. This chain joins TRBV10-2 and TRBJ2-3; no clear D. This CDR3 has 12 amino acids. Germline CDR1 and CDR2: WSHSY and SAAADI. The V end was cut by 4 bases, the J end by 2 bases, with 4 bases between. CDR3 in DNA: TGCGCCAGCAGTGTGGCCACAGATACGCAGTATTTT. Protein product: CASSVATDTQYF.

This clonotype came up many times. This chain connects TRBV27 to TRBJ2-3, with 7 bases that match TRBD2. Trimming took 4 bases from V and 4 from J; bases not matched to a gene: 5. The CDR3 is 14 residues long. Germline V lookup: CDR1 MNHEY, CDR2 SMNVEV (reference sequence). In nucleotides, the CDR3 is TGTGCCAGCAGTTATGGGAGGGTGTCAGATACGCAGTATTTT. Translating gives CASSYGRVSDTQYF.

This clonotype was picked up a small number of times. The chain carries TRBV12-3 or TRBV12-4 and TRBJ2-7; 8 bases agree with TRBD1. V shed 5 bases and J 3 bases; nucleotides not matched to a gene: 12. The CDR3 loop spans 16 amino acids. The CDR3 is CASSTGETGAFYEQYF. As DNA, the CDR3 is TGTGCCAGCAGTACCGGTGAGACAGGGGCCTTCTACGAGCAGTACTTC.

The table lists this clonotype with a few counts. This chain joins TRBV4-1 and TRBJ1-2; tentatively, D is TRBD1 (5 bases). V shed 0 bases and J shed 2 bases, with 10 bases lying between them. The CDR3 extends over 15 amino acids. Germline V CDR1 and CDR2: MGHRA, YSYEKL. The CDR3 DNA is TGCGCCAGCAGCCAAGATTCGGCAGGGAACTATGGCTACACCTTC. Translated, it gives CASSQDSAGNYGYTF.

The chain has TRBV4-2 and TRBJ1-2, with D perhaps matching TRBD1 (5 bases). Germline V gives CDR1 LGHNA, CDR2 YNFKEQ. There are 15 residues in the CDR3. Trimming took 0 bases from V and 7 from J, leaving 15 bases between them. Written as DNA, the CDR3 is TGTGCCAGCAGCCAAGATATGCAGGGAAATGGTGGCTACACCTTC. It specifies CASSQDMQGNGGYTF.

This clonotype was seen only a few times. V is TRBV20-1 and J is TRBJ1-2, with a tentative D call TRBD1 (6 bases). V lost 6 bases to trimming and J lost 0 bases, with 14 bases between them. Germline values: CDR1 DFQATT, CDR2 SNEGSKA (reference sequence). The CDR3 contains 14 residues. This chain's CDR3 is CSAGTYNPNYGYTF. DNA of the CDR3: TGCAGTGCCGGGACATATAATCCTAACTATGGCTACACCTTC.

This clonotype was counted a few times. J is TRBJ2-6 and V is TRBV29-1; TRBD2 matches 10 bases. Per germline, CDR1 SQVTM and CDR2 ANQGSEA. The CDR3 length is 17 residues. V shed 6 bases and J 0 bases; nucleotides not matched to a gene: 8. The CDR3: CSVLGSGRDSGANVLTF. DNA for the CDR3: TGCAGCGTCCTAGGCAGCGGGAGGGACTCTGGGGCCAACGTCCTGACTTTC.

This clonotype has only one observation. The chain couples TRBV5-1 to TRBJ2-2; 9 bases are a match to TRBD1. The CDR3 covers 15 residues. V trimming: 3 bases; J trimming: 8 bases; junction bases outside the gene matches: 8. In germline, CDR1 is SGHRS, CDR2 YFSETQ. The CDR3 is CASSSDGQGLGELFF. Here the CDR3 DNA reads TGCGCCAGCAGCTCTGATGGACAGGGGCTGGGGGAGCTGTTTTTT.

This clonotype was counted many times. This chain uses TRBV5-1 with TRBJ2-7, with D hard to call. The CDR3 extends over 15 amino acids. CDR1 and CDR2 (germline): SGHRS, YFSETQ. Trimming removed 7 bases at V and 7 bases at J, with 24 bases between. The CDR3 sequence: CASRLTDMVIGEQYF. CDR3 bases: TGCGCCAGCCGATTAACCGATATGGTGATTGGGGAGCAGTACTTC. Together with reference TRBV5-1 and TRBJ2-7, the CDR3 gives the full variable domain: KAGVTQTPRYLIKTRGQQVTLSCSPISGHRSVSWYQQTPGQGLQFLFEYFSETQRNKGNFPGRFSGRQFSNSRSEMNVSTLELGDSALYLCASRLTDMVIGEQYFGPGTRLTVT.

The J gene is TRBJ2-5, the V gene TRBV5-5; 8 positions agree with TRBD1. Trimming cost V 1 base and J 2 bases; bases outside gene matches: 7. CDR3 length: 16 amino acids. Germline V gene sequence: CDR1 SGHKS, CDR2 YYEKEE (reference sequence). The CDR3 bases are TGTGCCAGCAGCTTGTCCCCACAGGGGGGTCAAGAGACCCAGTACTTC. Amino acid sequence: CASSLSPQGGQETQYF.

This clonotype has more than one count but fewer than ten. This chain connects TRBV7-8 to TRBJ2-3, with a tentative D call TRBD2 (6 bases). The ends were cut back, 1 base at V and 0 bases at J, with 17 bases in the middle. CDR3 size: 18 residues. Germline V gene data show CDR1 as SGHVS and CDR2 as FQNEAQ. The CDR3 nucleotides are TGTGCCAGCAGCTTAGGCGTCTTCGGGGGTAAAAGCACAGATACGCAGTATTTT. It specifies CASSLGVFGGKSTDTQYF.

V usage is TRBV2 and J usage is TRBJ1-2; D call uncertain. This CDR3 is 13 amino acids long. Looked up from germline, CDR1 is SNHLY and CDR2 is FYNNEI. The V end was cut by 7 bases, the J end by 1 base, with 10 bases between. The CDR3 nucleotides read TGTGCCAGCACAGCCTCGCTTAACTATGGCTACACCTTC. This codes for CASTASLNYGYTF.

This clonotype showed up many times. The rearrangement uses TRBV20-1 and TRBJ1-5; D is possibly TRBD1 (6 bases). V lost 5 bases and J lost 1, with 18 bases in between. The CDR3 is 16 amino acids. CDR1 DFQATT and CDR2 SNEGSKA come from the germline V gene (reference sequence). The CDR3 sequence is CSAGETGVWSNQPQHF. CDR3 bases: TGCAGTGCTGGGGAGACAGGTGTGTGGAGCAATCAGCCCCAGCATTTT.

This clonotype was counted many times. CDR3 DNA: TGCAGTGCGCCTCAGCCTTTTGAAAAACTGTTTTTT. Translating it yields CSAPQPFEKLFF. J is TRBJ1-4 and V is TRBV20-1; D call uncertain. V lost 6 bases to trimming and J lost 7 bases, with 12 bases between them. Germline CDR1 reads DFQATT; CDR2 reads SNEGSKA (reference sequence). This CDR3 is 12 amino acids long.

The rearrangement links TRBV2 to TRBJ1-5; no reliable D call. The CDR3 has 15 residues. Per germline, CDR1 SNHLY and CDR2 FYNNEI. Trimming took off 0 bases at V and 6 bases at J, with 12 bases between the two ends. The DNA of the CDR3 is TGTGCCAGCAGTGAAGCGGTAAGGGCCGGTCAGCCCCAGCATTTT. It yields the protein CASSEAVRAGQPQHF.

This clonotype was seen at least ten times. J is TRBJ2-7 and V is TRBV20-1; 7 positions agree with TRBD1. V dropped 6 bases and J dropped 1; count of bases not matched to a gene: 12. CDR3 length: 15 residues. Per the germline V gene, CDR1 is DFQATT and CDR2 is SNEGSKA (reference sequence). The CDR3 spells CSAAKAGTASYEQYF. Written as DNA, the CDR3 is TGCAGTGCGGCGAAAGCCGGGACAGCGTCCTACGAGCAGTACTTC.

This chain uses TRBV9 with TRBJ2-1, with 10 bases identical to TRBD2. The CDR3 is 16 residues long. The germline CDR1 and CDR2 sequences are SGDLS and YYNGEE. V lost 4 bases and J lost 2; bases outside the gene matches: 6. CDR3 region: CASSRGLADAYNEQFF. The CDR3 DNA reads TGTGCCAGCAGCCGTGGACTAGCGGATGCCTACAATGAGCAGTTCTTC.

V and J are TRBV5-1 and TRBJ2-5; the match to TRBD2 covers 8 bases. Germline assignment: CDR1 SGHRS and CDR2 YFSETQ. There are 14 residues in the CDR3. Trimming took 4 bases from V and 5 from J; bases not matched to a gene: 7. The CDR3: CASSQLAEGETQYF. The CDR3 DNA follows: TGCGCCAGCAGCCAACTAGCGGAGGGGGAGACCCAGTACTTC.

This clonotype was counted a few times. V and J are TRBV21-1 and TRBJ2-7; the table's D call, TRBD2, has no DNA check behind it. TRBV21-1 is flagged as a pseudogene. The CDR3 covers 18 residues. The CDR3 loop reads CASSTNGLAGYTDYEQYF. The CDR3 nucleotides are TGTGCCAGCAGCACAAACGGACTAGCGGGTTATACGGACTACGAGCAGTACTTC.

This clonotype was observed a handful of times. CDR3 in amino acids: CASSLRLVGGELFF. The CDR3 nucleotides are TGTGCCAGCAGTTTGCGACTAGTCGGAGGGGAGCTGTTTTTT. V and J are TRBV12-3 or TRBV12-4 and TRBJ2-2, with D possibly being TRBD2 (6 bases). With 3 bases removed from V and 8 bases from J, the gap between germline ends came to 13 bases. The CDR3 runs to 14 residues.